This T cell receptor (beta chain) was observed in a study of tumor and adjacent non-tumor tissue in lung cancer. A modified ARM-PCR protocol with three rounds of nested PCR amplified TCRbeta. One entry per CDR3 protein results from TCRdb running MiXCR on the multiplex PCR reads. In the table there are under 100,000 distinct CDR3 sequences, roughly 70% of which are singletons. Germline V CDR1 and CDR2: MNHEY, SVGEGT. V gave up 6 bases and J gave up 0 bases; unmatched junction bases: 10. The CDR3 runs to 16 residues. The template was RNA from unsorted bulk tissue. The sequenced sample consisted of lung tumor tissue. The chain joins TRBV6-2 or TRBV6-3 to TRBJ2-7, with 8 nucleotides matching TRBD1. This clonotype originated in an older woman with non-small cell lung cancer. In DNA form, the CDR3 reads TGTGCCAGCAGACACGGTTGGGGACAGGTCTCCTACGAGCAGTACTTC. Translating gives CASRHGWGQVSYEQYF.